The 16 T cell receptor beta chains listed next were all sequenced from one sample in a study of radiation and T cells in renal cell carcinoma. Data came from immunoSEQ multiplex PCR; TCRdb stores just in-frame clones and leaves some out. The sample consists of roughly 130,000 clones, 70% to 90% of them appearing once. Time point given: blood 2 weeks post-SBRT. The treatment was: 15 Gy SBRT to primary tumor, nephrectomy 4 weeks later. Material: blood, obtained from a patient whose treatment included radiotherapy and nephrectomy. The receptors derive from a woman aged 55 to 70 with renal cell carcinoma.

The chain links TRBV13 to TRBJ1-1; the D is unclear. Germline V gives CDR1 PRHDT, CDR2 FYEKMQ (reference sequence). The CDR3 contains 15 residues. Deletions cut 0 bases from V and 0 bases from J, with 8 bases between. CDR3 DNA: TGTGCCAGCAGCTTAGGCCGGCAATTGAACACTGAAGCTTTCTTT. Translation: CASSLGRQLNTEAFF.

The rearrangement joins TRBV6-5 to TRBJ2-7; the match to TRBD1 covers 12 bases. The CDR3 extends over 15 amino acids. The J segment lost 2 bases and the V segment lost 6 bases, leaving 5 bases of the junction unmatched. Germline lookup yields CDR1 MNHEY and CDR2 SVGAGI. CDR3 DNA sequence: TGTGCCAGCAGGTGGGGACAGGGGGCACCCTACGAGCAGTACTTC. As protein: CASRWGQGAPYEQYF.

The chain links TRBV4-1 to TRBJ2-7, with D hard to call. Trimming shortened V by 0 bases and J by 1 base, and 4 bases separated the two germline ends. Germline V lookup: CDR1 MGHRA, CDR2 YSYEKL. The CDR3 runs 13 residues. This CDR3 is CASSQEISYEQYF. CDR3 nucleotide sequence: TGCGCCAGCAGCCAAGAAATTTCCTACGAGCAGTACTTC.

This clone was counted only a few times. The CDR3 here is CASRFRGESNQPQHF. As DNA, the CDR3 is TGTGCCAGCAGGTTCAGGGGAGAGAGCAATCAGCCCCAGCATTTT. This chain links TRBV6-5 with TRBJ1-5; weak D call: TRBD1 (6 bases). CDR1 and CDR2 (germline): MNHEY, SVGAGI. This CDR3 spans 15 amino acids. The V and J ends lost 6 bases and 1 base respectively, with 13 bases between them.

The rearrangement links TRBV2 to TRBJ1-4; D not resolved. Germline loops: CDR1 SNHLY, CDR2 FYNNEI. Trimming took 5 bases from V and 3 from J, leaving 7 bases between them. The CDR3 consists of 13 residues. The CDR3 is CASSSPPNEKLFF. In DNA, the CDR3 is TGTGCCAGCAGTTCCCCACCTAATGAAAAACTGTTTTTT.

The J gene is TRBJ2-2, the V gene TRBV29-1, with D unclear. The CDR3 sequence is 16 residues long. V gave up 6 bases and J gave up 0 bases, with 17 bases separating them. Per germline, CDR1 SQVTM and CDR2 ANQGSEA. CDR3 DNA: TGCAGCGTCACCACTTACCGGGCTGCGAACACCGGGGAGCTGTTTTTT. Translating gives CSVTTYRAANTGELFF.

V is TRBV6-6 and J is TRBJ1-1; no reliable D call. The CDR3 contains 13 residues. Germline assignment: CDR1 MNHNY and CDR2 SVGAGI (reference sequence). V was clipped by 5 bases and J by 3 bases, with 10 bases between them. The CDR3 loop reads CASSLGHDTEAFF. CDR3 DNA: TGTGCCAGCAGTCTGGGCCACGACACTGAAGCTTTCTTT.

The CDR3 DNA reads TGTGCCAGTAGTACGAACAGGGAGGGAAGGGTGATGAACACTGAAGCTTTCTTT. It translates to CASSTNREGRVMNTEAFF. This chain joins TRBV19 and TRBJ1-1; D perhaps matches TRBD1 (6 bases). The CDR3 loop spans 18 amino acids. V dropped 4 bases and J dropped 0 bases, with 21 bases sitting between them. Germline CDR1 and CDR2: LNHDA and SQIVND (reference sequence). The variable domain in full, completed from reference TRBV19 and TRBJ1-1, reads DGGITQSPKYLFRKEGQNVTLSCEQNLNHDAMYWYRQDPGQGLRLIYYSQIVNDFQKGDIAEGYSVSREKKESFPLTVTSAQKNPTAFYLCASSTNREGRVMNTEAFFGQGTRLTVV.

CDR3 DNA: TGCGCCAGCAGCTTGGCTCAGGGGAGGCAAGAGACCCAGTACTTC. It encodes CASSLAQGRQETQYF. This chain links TRBV5-1 with TRBJ2-5, with D perhaps given as TRBD1 or TRBD2 (6 bases each). V dropped 0 bases and J dropped 2 bases, with 11 bases sitting between them. Germline loops: CDR1 SGHRS, CDR2 YFSETQ. The CDR3 has 15 amino acids.

The rearrangement joins TRBV29-1 to TRBJ1-3; 7 nucleotides line up with TRBD1. Germline V gene sequence: CDR1 SQVTM, CDR2 ANQGSEA. V was clipped by 6 bases and J by 4 bases; unmatched bases: 3. CDR3 length: 12 amino acids. In DNA, the CDR3 is TGCAGCGTGGGGACAGAGGGAAACACCATATATTTT. Its protein is CSVGTEGNTIYF.

The chain recombines TRBV7-2 with TRBJ2-7, with 8 bases lining up with TRBD1. The V gene's germline CDR1 is SGHTA and CDR2 FQGNSA. After removal of 1 base from V and 2 bases from J, the junction contained 4 bases not matched to a gene. This CDR3 contains 15 residues. This CDR3 reads CASSLEQGGPYEQYF. DNA of the CDR3: TGTGCCAGCAGCTTAGAACAGGGGGGTCCCTACGAGCAGTACTTC.

This chain uses TRBV28 with TRBJ2-1; D may correspond to TRBD1 or TRBD2 (5 bases each). V lost 3 bases, J lost 5 bases, and 14 bases lay in between. The length of the CDR3 is 15 residues. CDR1 and CDR2 from the germline V gene are MDHEN and SYDVKM. The CDR3 here is CASSFSGPGHNEQFF. The CDR3 region has the DNA TGTGCCAGCAGTTTCTCGGGACCCGGGCACAATGAGCAGTTCTTC.

The chain joins TRBV7-3 to TRBJ2-2; the match to TRBD2 covers 7 bases. Losses at the gene ends were 3 bases for V and 7 bases for J; bases not matched to a gene: 5. This CDR3 is 14 amino acids long. The germline CDR1 and CDR2 sequences are SGHTA and FQGTGA. The CDR3 is CASSFGGSGGELFF. DNA for the CDR3: TGTGCCAGCAGCTTTGGCGGGAGTGGCGGGGAGCTGTTTTTT.

As to this clone: The DNA is omitted, as the CDR3 cannot be located on it reliably, and the CDR3 follows TCRdb's listing. The chain employs TRBV6-6 and TRBJ2-7; the tabulated D call, TRBD2, remains unverified against the DNA. Germline V gene sequence: CDR1 MNHNY, CDR2 SVGAGI (reference sequence). 14 amino acids form the CDR3, both terminal residues included. The CDR3: CASSSSTSGRSQYF.

This clone has more than one count but fewer than ten. This sequence joins TRBV7-9 and TRBJ1-4, with D uncertain. This CDR3 is built from 14 residues. V was trimmed by 5 bases and J by 5 bases, leaving 12 bases between them. CDR1 is SEHNR and CDR2 is FQNEAQ in the germline V gene (reference sequence). The CDR3 loop is CASSPGRTNEKLFF. The CDR3 coding sequence is TGTGCCAGCAGCCCGGGGAGGACCAATGAAAAACTGTTTTTT.

This sequence joins TRBV6-5 and TRBJ2-6, with 7 bases that match TRBD2. Losses at the gene ends were 6 bases for V and 6 bases for J; bases not matched to a gene: 5. The V gene's germline CDR1 is MNHEY and CDR2 SVGAGI. This CDR3 has 14 residues. CDR3 protein: CASSPGGSANVLTF. The CDR3 nucleotides are TGTGCCAGCAGCCCCGGGGGGTCGGCCAACGTCCTGACTTTC.